These 29 T cell receptor beta chains were sequenced from one sample in a study of PD-1 blockade in classical Hodgkin lymphoma. Sequencing used immunoSEQ multiplex PCR; TCRdb keeps in-frame clones, though not all of them. The sample has more than 90,000 clones, 81% seen once. All the patients suffered relapse after autologous stem cell transplantation, and brentuximab vedotin exposure differed. The source was peripheral blood mononuclear cells (PBMCs), collected before the second cycle of nivolumab. Every receptor here comes from a human donor with classical Hodgkin lymphoma.

The chain has TRBV18 and TRBJ1-4; a possible D gene is TRBD1 (6 bases). Trimming stripped 5 bases from V and 0 bases from J, with 13 bases between. This CDR3 comprises 16 residues. Germline loops: CDR1 KGHSH, CDR2 LQKENI. CDR3 bases: TGTGCCAGCTCAAAATCGGGGGCCGCAACTAATGAAAAACTGTTTTTT. Its translation: CASSKSGAATNEKLFF.

Concerning this clone itself: At one end, the junction sequence differs from germline, possibly due to a read error. This chain uses TRBV6-1 with TRBJ2-7; 9 bases are a match to TRBD1. The CDR3 covers 14 residues. Germline CDR1 and CDR2: MNHNS and SASEGT. The CDR3 loop reads CAISEGQGGDEQYF. The DNA for the CDR3 is TGTGCCATCAGTGAGGGACAGGGTGGCGACGAGCAGTACTTC.

V is TRBV30 and J is TRBJ2-7; D is perhaps TRBD1 (6 bases). The CDR3 spans 12 residues. Deletions cut 8 bases from V and 2 bases from J, with 13 bases between. The germline V gene encodes CDR1 GTSNPN and CDR2 SVGIG (reference sequence). The CDR3 DNA reads TGTGCCGGGAAACAGGGTACCTACGAGCAGTACTTC. Its protein product is CAGKQGTYEQYF.

The chain uses TRBV7-3 and TRBJ2-1, with D perhaps TRBD2 (5 bases). CDR3 size: 17 residues. The V gene lost 1 base and the J gene lost 0 bases, with 13 bases spanning the gap. Germline CDR1 reads SGHTA; CDR2 reads FQGTGA. DNA of the CDR3: TGTGCCAGCAGCTTAAATCCCGGGATGAGCTCCTACAATGAGCAGTTCTTC. Amino acid sequence: CASSLNPGMSSYNEQFF.

CDR3 region: CASSLGDRQPQHF. DNA for the CDR3: TGTGCCAGCAGCTTAGGGGACCGGCAGCCCCAGCATTTT. The rearrangement links TRBV7-2 to TRBJ1-5; weak D call: TRBD1 (5 bases). This CDR3 is 13 amino acids long. Germline CDR1 reads SGHTA; CDR2 reads FQGNSA. The V gene lost 1 base and the J gene lost 7 bases, with 8 bases spanning the gap.

V and J are TRBV10-3 and TRBJ2-7; the D gene is possibly TRBD2 (6 bases). V lost 7 bases and J 5 bases, leaving 15 bases between the germline ends. CDR3 size: 13 residues. CDR1 and CDR2 from the germline V gene are ENHRY and SYGVKD. CDR3 loop: CAITQRVGDEQYF. In DNA form, the CDR3 reads TGTGCCATCACCCAGCGGGTTGGGGACGAGCAGTACTTC.

The V gene is TRBV7-7, the J gene TRBJ2-7; possibly TRBD2 for D (6 bases). Germline CDR1 is SSHAT and CDR2 is FNYEAQ (reference sequence). V shed 4 bases and J shed 1 base, with 17 bases lying between them. This CDR3 comprises 16 residues. CDR3 amino acids: CASSWDLKTVSYEQYF. In DNA form, the CDR3 reads TGTGCCAGCAGCTGGGACTTAAAAACCGTATCCTACGAGCAGTACTTC.

The chain links TRBV5-1 to TRBJ2-2, with a tentative D call TRBD2 (6 bases). This CDR3 has 15 residues. CDR1 SGHRS and CDR2 YFSETQ come from the germline V gene. Between the trimmed V and J ends, which lost 6 bases and 3 bases, there was a span of 15 bases. The CDR3 reads CASTSREAYTGELFF. In nucleotides, the CDR3 is TGCGCCAGCACCTCGAGGGAGGCCTACACCGGGGAGCTGTTTTTT.

The chain recombines TRBV5-1 with TRBJ2-3, with TRBD2 matching 8 bases. Germline V gene lookup returns CDR1 SGHRS and CDR2 YFSETQ. The junction had 8 bases not matched to a gene; V was cut back by 0 bases and J by 8 bases. The CDR3 loop spans 15 amino acids. CDR3 sequence reads: CASSLEREGLSTQYF. CDR3 bases: TGCGCCAGCAGCTTGGAACGGGAGGGCCTGAGTACGCAGTATTTT.

This clone showed up just once. V gene TRBV15 combines with J gene TRBJ2-7; 11 bases match TRBD1. V lost 2 bases to trimming and J lost 4 bases; unmatched junction nucleotides: 10. CDR3 length: 17 residues. CDR1 LNHNV and CDR2 YYDKDF come from the germline V gene (reference sequence). CDR3 sequence (DNA): TGTGCCACCAGCAGACAGCACTCCGGGACAGGGGGATACGAGCAGTACTTC. Its translation is CATSRQHSGTGGYEQYF.

The genes are TRBV6-6 and TRBJ2-1; 15 bases fit TRBD2. Germline-derived CDR1 and CDR2 are MNHNY and SVGAGI (reference sequence). The CDR3 spans 16 residues. The V and J ends lost 5 bases and 4 bases, in that order; junction bases with no gene match: 3. This CDR3 is CASSGLAGGRYNEQFF. CDR3 DNA: TGTGCCAGCAGTGGACTAGCGGGAGGGCGATACAATGAGCAGTTCTTC.

This rearrangement joins TRBV13 to TRBJ2-1; D might be TRBD2 (6 bases). The CDR3 consists of 15 residues. V lost 1 base, J lost 3 bases, and 10 bases lay in between. Germline V gene sequence: CDR1 PRHDT, CDR2 FYEKMQ (reference sequence). The CDR3 loop is CASSLDPGSYNEQFF. The CDR3 DNA follows: TGTGCCAGCAGCTTAGATCCCGGGAGCTACAATGAGCAGTTCTTC.

This sequence joins TRBV5-1 and TRBJ2-3; no reliable D call. Deletions cut 0 bases from V and 7 bases from J, with 3 bases between. This CDR3 has 11 residues. Germline CDR1 SGHRS, CDR2 YFSETQ. CDR3 amino acids: CASSLEYTQYF. Here the CDR3 DNA reads TGCGCCAGCAGCTTGGAGTATACGCAGTATTTT. The full variable domain, in which reference TRBV5-1 and TRBJ2-3 provide the parts outside the CDR3, is KAGVTQTPRYLIKTRGQQVTLSCSPISGHRSVSWYQQTPGQGLQFLFEYFSETQRNKGNFPGRFSGRQFSNSRSEMNVSTLELGDSALYLCASSLEYTQYFGPGTRLTVL.

CDR3 bases: TGTGCCACGCGGCCCTGGGACAGGGGTCTCTCCTACAATGAGCAGTTCTTC. It is translated as CATRPWDRGLSYNEQFF. The chain recombines TRBV10-3 with TRBJ2-1; 10 bases align to TRBD1. Trimming removed 10 bases from V and 0 bases from J; junction bases left unmatched: 12. Germline-derived CDR1 and CDR2 are ENHRY and SYGVKD. The CDR3 extends over 17 amino acids.

In its sample, this clone was seen a few times. V gene TRBV5-5 combines with J gene TRBJ2-7, with no clear D. This CDR3 is 14 amino acids long. Trimming cost V 4 bases and J 5 bases, with 16 bases left between them. Germline V CDR1 and CDR2: SGHKS, YYEKEE (reference sequence). CDR3 in amino acids: CASSTPAMVDEQYF. CDR3 nucleotide sequence: TGTGCCAGCAGCACCCCCGCCATGGTCGACGAGCAGTACTTC.

This chain joins TRBV5-1 and TRBJ2-7; tentative D call: TRBD2 (5 bases). V lost 0 bases to trimming and J lost 3 bases, with 10 bases between them. Germline CDR1 is SGHRS and CDR2 is YFSETQ. CDR3 size: 14 residues. The CDR3 bases are TGCGCCAGCAGCTTGGGGGGAGTTATCTACGAGCAGTACTTC. Its translation: CASSLGGVIYEQYF.

The V call is TRBV13, the J call TRBJ1-1; D possibly corresponds to TRBD1 (6 bases). The CDR3 is made up of 16 amino acids. With 6 bases removed from V and 0 bases from J, the gap between germline ends came to 17 bases. From germline, CDR1 is PRHDT and CDR2 FYEKMQ (reference sequence). The CDR3 sequence: CASRRVGGDVNTEAFF. The DNA for the CDR3 is TGTGCCAGCAGACGTGTAGGGGGGGACGTGAACACTGAAGCTTTCTTT.

The rearrangement uses TRBV5-1 and TRBJ2-3; D tentatively fits TRBD1 or TRBD2 (5 bases each). The germline V gene encodes CDR1 SGHRS and CDR2 YFSETQ. The CDR3 is made up of 15 amino acids. V was shortened by 6 bases and J by 0 bases, with 14 bases between the two germline ends. In DNA, the CDR3 is TGCGCCAGCACCCCCGGGGCCGTTAGCACAGATACGCAGTATTTT. The encoded protein is CASTPGAVSTDTQYF. Combining the CDR3 with reference TRBV5-1 and TRBJ2-3 gives the whole variable domain KAGVTQTPRYLIKTRGQQVTLSCSPISGHRSVSWYQQTPGQGLQFLFEYFSETQRNKGNFPGRFSGRQFSNSRSEMNVSTLELGDSALYLCASTPGAVSTDTQYFGPGTRLTVL.

This clone has only a few counts. The chain employs TRBV30 and TRBJ2-2; no reliable D call. CDR1 GTSNPN and CDR2 SVGIG come from the germline V gene (reference sequence). CDR3 length: 13 amino acids. Trimming stripped 2 bases from V and 7 bases from J, with 11 bases between. The chain's CDR3 is CAWSPLSGGELFF. DNA for the CDR3: TGTGCCTGGAGTCCCTTAAGTGGCGGGGAGCTGTTTTTT.

This clone showed up just a few times. The CDR3 region is CAIGISGNTIYF. CDR3 DNA sequence: TGTGCCATAGGGATCTCTGGAAACACCATATATTTT. This chain uses TRBV15 with TRBJ1-3; D ambiguous. Looked up from germline, CDR1 is LNHNV and CDR2 is YYDKDF (reference sequence). V lost 10 bases, J lost 0 bases, and 7 bases lay in between. The CDR3 loop spans 12 amino acids.

The V and J genes are TRBV10-3 and TRBJ1-2, with 8 positions matching TRBD1. CDR1 and CDR2 from the germline V gene are ENHRY and SYGVKD. The CDR3 extends over 13 amino acids. The J segment lost 9 bases and the V segment lost 2 bases, leaving 5 bases of the junction unmatched. As DNA, the CDR3 is TGTGCCATCAGTGAGGGACAGGGTGTAAGCTACACCTTC. Residues: CAISEGQGVSYTF.

The V and J genes are TRBV5-1 and TRBJ2-2, with a tentative D call TRBD2 (6 bases). V was trimmed by 2 bases and J by 0 bases, leaving 11 bases between them. Germline CDR1 reads SGHRS; CDR2 reads YFSETQ. There are 16 residues in the CDR3. The CDR3 is CASSFLAVSNTGELFF. The DNA of the CDR3 is TGCGCCAGCAGCTTTTTAGCGGTATCGAACACCGGGGAGCTGTTTTTT. Filled out from reference TRBV5-1 and TRBJ2-2, the complete variable domain reads KAGVTQTPRYLIKTRGQQVTLSCSPISGHRSVSWYQQTPGQGLQFLFEYFSETQRNKGNFPGRFSGRQFSNSRSEMNVSTLELGDSALYLCASSFLAVSNTGELFFGEGSRLTVL.

This chain joins TRBV29-1 and TRBJ2-5; TRBD1 aligns across 7 bases. The CDR3 totals 15 residues. Germline lookup yields CDR1 SQVTM and CDR2 ANQGSEA. Trimming cost V 1 base and J 9 bases; bases outside gene matches: 14. This CDR3 reads CSVEGDSLGPRAQYF. CDR3 DNA: TGCAGCGTTGAAGGGGACAGTTTGGGGCCTAGGGCCCAGTACTTC.

This sequence joins TRBV5-8 and TRBJ1-2, with D uncertain. CDR1 and CDR2 from the germline V gene are SGHTS and YDEGEE. The length of the CDR3 is 14 residues. V was pared by 0 bases and J by 4 bases, with 10 bases between. This CDR3 is CASSLGYASYGYTF. The DNA of the CDR3 is TGTGCCAGCAGCTTGGGGTACGCCTCCTATGGCTACACCTTC.

This sequence joins TRBV5-1 and TRBJ2-5, with D possibly matching TRBD1 (6 bases). Trimming left V 0 bases short and J 2 bases short, with 14 bases between. The CDR3 contains 16 residues. Looked up from germline, CDR1 is SGHRS and CDR2 is YFSETQ. CDR3 DNA sequence: TGCGCCAGCAGCTTGGAACCCTCCGGACAGCAAGAGACCCAGTACTTC. Its translation is CASSLEPSGQQETQYF.

V gene TRBV11-2 combines with J gene TRBJ2-7; a possible D gene is TRBD1 (5 bases). The V gene's germline CDR1 is SGHAT and CDR2 FQNNGV. Trimming shortened V by 0 bases and J by 8 bases, and 11 bases separated the two germline ends. This CDR3 comprises 13 residues. The CDR3, as DNA: TGTGCCAGCAGCTTAGATCGGCAGGGAAAGCAGTACTTC. Its translation is CASSLDRQGKQYF.

CDR3 loop: CASSVDFDTGNTIYF. CDR3 coding DNA: TGTGCCAGCAGCGTGGACTTTGACACTGGAAACACCATATATTTT. The chain couples TRBV5-4 to TRBJ1-3; D call uncertain. The CDR3 is 15 amino acids. The germline V gene has CDR1 SGHNT and CDR2 YYREEE (reference sequence). The V gene lost 4 bases and the J gene lost 2 bases, with 13 bases spanning the gap.

This clone was recorded once. The CDR3 region has the DNA TGTGCCAGCAGCCAAGAGAGAGGGGGGACAGGGTTCGAAAAACTGTTTTTT. Protein: CASSQERGGTGFEKLFF. The chain has TRBV14 and TRBJ1-4; 9 nucleotides match TRBD1. The CDR3 contains 17 residues. V dropped 0 bases and J dropped 8; count of bases not matched to a gene: 10. Germline CDR1 and CDR2: SGHDN and FVKESK. The whole variable domain, filled in from reference TRBV14 and TRBJ1-4, reads EAGVTQFPSHSVIEKGQTVTLRCDPISGHDNLYWYRRVMGKEIKFLLHFVKESKQDESGMPNNRFLAERTGGTYSTLKVQPAELEDSGVYFCASSQERGGTGFEKLFFGSGTQLSVL.

The J gene is TRBJ1-2, the V gene TRBV11-2; D is undetermined. This CDR3 has 13 amino acids. Deletions cut 2 bases from V and 0 bases from J, with 4 bases between. Germline lookup yields CDR1 SGHAT and CDR2 FQNNGV. The CDR3 loop reads CASSLSANYGYTF. In DNA form, the CDR3 reads TGTGCCAGCAGCTTAAGTGCTAACTATGGCTACACCTTC.